This T cell receptor (beta chain) was observed in a study of T cell responses to AZD1222 COVID-19 vaccine (dated by TCRdb to the early 2020s). Regarding the research as a whole: A total of 233 trial participants underwent TCR sequencing, of whom some 210 received two doses of AZD1222 and some 25 received two doses of the MenACWY control vaccine. Trial participants were enrolled by age into 18-55, 56-69 and 70-plus year subgroups, with around 150, 28 and 57 TCR-sequenced participants respectively.

The paper's findings and limits, for the study overall: Conclusions about previously exposed vaccinees are limited because only 5 or 6 AZD1222 recipients were SARS-CoV-2 seropositive at baseline. CD4 TCRs associated with the vaccine covered the entire spike protein, and the dominant responses were in regions 160-218 and 743-854. In the small 56-69-year group, the increase in depth fell short of significance, most likely because of low power. Because no day 14 peak-response samples were available, repertoires were characterized only after the peak T cell response. Reportedly, close to half of the unique spike-specific TCRs recognized epitopes lying outside the regions that are mutated in the B.1.351 and B.1.1.7 variants. After two AZD1222 doses, spike-specific TCR breadth and depth were significantly higher than at day 0 and than in MenACWY recipients. Most participants were white British and females outnumbered males, and the authors suggested that clonal diversity may have been underestimated.

This clone was seen only once. Its specific antigen is unknown. Per-nucleotide qualities are absent, and no much larger clonotype sits a single base away. The time point tag for this specimen amounts to: about 28 days (+/-7) after the second vaccine dose. AZD1222 recipients given second doses at about 4 weeks or at about 12 weeks were pooled, since spike-specific TCR depth and breadth were not found to differ between the two schedules. Vaccinee samples were obtained from the UK trials COV001 and COV002, which included a single-blind randomized controlled phase 2/3 trial of AZD1222 (ChAdOx1 nCoV-19) in healthy adults. For TCRbeta chain sequencing, PBMC samples were collected from trial participants at day 0 and at day 28 after the second dose. The CDR3 regions of human TCRbeta chains were analyzed by immunosequencing. The original pipeline was this. Repertoire TCRs were matched against a reference library of SARS-CoV-2-specific TCRs generated with the MIRA antigen-specificity platform. Breadth meant the fraction of unique TCRs that were SARS-CoV-2-associated, whereas depth meant the fraction of total T cells that were SARS-CoV-2-associated. Each spike-specific TCR was assigned to its reactive spike region and to a CD4 or CD8 class using the MIRA data. Log10-transformed breadth and depth values were compared by one-way ANOVA with Sidak's multiple comparisons tests. In its TCRdb copy, this immuneACCESS table keeps in-frame sequences only and misses some clones. Where compared with another copy, unresolved V genes explain less than half of these, and the others have no known cause. That table supplies the V and J calls and clone size; D and trimming were determined from the DNA. The sample table contains about 18,000 clones; only one count was recorded for about 90% of them. The ten largest clonotypes hold approximately 9% of the sample.

The CDR3 sequence holds 11 residues, the cysteine and phenylalanine included. Just the 33-base CDR3 DNA is kept, in frame starting at base 1. Per the germline V gene, KGHSH is the CDR1 and LQKENI is the CDR2. Between the V and J ends, shortened by 3 bases and 3 bases respectively, the junction contains 3 bases. The chain couples TRBV18 to TRBJ2-7; the D segment cannot be called with confidence. Sequencing used peripheral blood, obtained 28 days after the second AZD1222 dose. The sequence was collected from an adult who received the AZD1222 COVID-19 vaccine. The nucleotide sequence reads as follows: TGTGCCAGCTCACCCCTCTACGAGCAGTACTTC. Its protein product is CASSPLYEQYF.